Given below is one T cell receptor (beta chain) in context. It is unclear where the CDR3 begins or ends on the DNA, so no DNA is shown, and the CDR3 is as TCRdb lists it. Per the original data handling: How many nucleated cells were present was estimated from reference gene primer amplification. Libraries were prepared by immunoSEQ multiplex PCR; TCRdb keeps only in-frame clonotypes and omits some of them. The D gene and trimming were derived from the DNA, and the V and J assignments and clone size from that table. The table lists tens of thousands of clones, approximately 83% of them singletons. The data stem from a study of blood T cell repertoires in COVID-19. Study as a whole: Both acute and convalescent COVID-19 samples were obtained from the United States, Italy and Spain. The cDNA or gDNA used as material had been derived from T cells, B-cell-depleted T cells, or PBMCs.

Germline assignment: CDR1 WSHSY and CDR2 SAAADI. The CDR3 is 15 residues long, ends included. The source material was peripheral blood. This chain uses TRBV10-2 with TRBJ1-5; TRBD1, as called in the table, went unchecked against the DNA. The sequence came from a human donor with acute or convalescent COVID-19. The donor label of this sample is uncertain. CDR3 sequence reads: CASSSSGQGRQPQHF.